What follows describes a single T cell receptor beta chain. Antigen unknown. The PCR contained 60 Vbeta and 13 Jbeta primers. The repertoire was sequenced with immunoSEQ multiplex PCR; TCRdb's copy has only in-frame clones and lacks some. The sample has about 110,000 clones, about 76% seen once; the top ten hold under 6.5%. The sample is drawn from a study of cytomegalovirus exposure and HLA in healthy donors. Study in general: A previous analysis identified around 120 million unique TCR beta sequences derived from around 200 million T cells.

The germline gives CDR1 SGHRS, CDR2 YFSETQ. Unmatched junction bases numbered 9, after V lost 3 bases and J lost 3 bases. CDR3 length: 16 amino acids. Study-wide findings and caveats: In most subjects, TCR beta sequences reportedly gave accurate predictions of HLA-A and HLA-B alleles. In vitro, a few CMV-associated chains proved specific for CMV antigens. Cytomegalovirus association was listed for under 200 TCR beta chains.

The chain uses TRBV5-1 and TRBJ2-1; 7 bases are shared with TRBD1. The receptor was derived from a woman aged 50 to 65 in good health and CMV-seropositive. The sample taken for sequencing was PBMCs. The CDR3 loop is CASSSSGTEIYNEQFF. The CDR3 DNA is TGCGCCAGCAGCTCGTCCGGGACAGAGATCTACAATGAGCAGTTCTTC.